Reported below is one T cell receptor beta chain. This sample was taken from a study of blood T cell repertoires in COVID-19. Study-wide context: Researchers got acute and convalescent COVID-19 samples from the United States, Italy and Spain.

Individuals drawn from 20 to 30 US areas were roughly 18 to 95 years old. Participant-reported clinical history was the basis for cohort assignment. Clones were read by immunoSEQ multiplex PCR, and TCRdb kept only the in-frame ones, dropping some. The sample comprises a few hundred thousand clones, more than 75% of which are singletons, and more than 0.95% rests with the top ten. Germline CDR1 SGDLS, CDR2 YYNGEE. Trimming pared 4 bases from V and 4 bases from J, leaving 12 bases between. The CDR3 length is 14 residues. This receptor was taken from a woman aged 18-30 years who had recovered from COVID-19. This rearrangement joins TRBV9 to TRBJ1-5, with D possibly TRBD1 on 6 matching bases. Sequenced material: PBMCs or T cells enriched from blood (not recorded which). The CDR3 loop reads CASSPQGRNQPQHF. The CDR3 nucleotides read TGTGCCAGCAGCCCACAGGGTAGGAATCAGCCCCAGCATTTT.